This T cell receptor beta chain was captured in a study of identical twins. The study, taken as a whole, reports: Sharing of beta out-of-frame sequences by twins showed a weaker excess.

TCRdb fed the 5' RACE reads into MiXCR, producing one record per CDR3 protein. The repertoire consists of approximately 470,000 distinct CDR3 sequences, with 14% occurring once and the leading ten covering about 0.52%. This clonotype was found a few times. Its antigen is not known. The CDR3 consists of 15 residues. V gave up 1 base and J gave up 3 bases, with 13 bases separating them. Germline lookup yields CDR1 SGHVS and CDR2 FNYEAQ. The same data also went into a second study, on yellow fever vaccine responses in identical twins.

This clonotype was sampled from a woman younger than 30 in good health. The J gene is TRBJ2-7, the V gene TRBV7-6, with a possible D match to TRBD1 (5 bases). Sequenced input: CD4+ T cells sorted from blood. The CDR3 DNA follows: TGTGCCAGCAGCTTAGTCGACAGTAGGGGCTACGAGCAGTACTTC. The encoded protein is CASSLVDSRGYEQYF.